These 10 T cell receptor beta chains were sequenced from one sample in a study of OX40 agonist ivuxolimab in advanced cancers. Method: immunoSEQ multiplex PCR; TCRdb's copy keeps in-frame clones and lacks some. The sample has tens of thousands of clones; around 83% are singletons. The specimen was CD4+ or CD8+ T cells sorted from blood, collected in a trial of the OX40 agonist ivuxolimab. The source is an adult with an advanced solid tumor such as melanoma, head and neck, liver or kidney cancer.

This chain uses TRBV9 with TRBJ1-4, with a tentative D call TRBD1 (6 bases). Looked up from germline, CDR1 is SGDLS and CDR2 is YYNGEE. Trimming stripped 4 bases from V and 0 bases from J, with 10 bases between. The CDR3 is made up of 15 amino acids. The chain's CDR3 is CASSPRQATNEKLFF. DNA of the CDR3: TGTGCCAGCAGCCCTCGACAGGCAACTAATGAAAAACTGTTTTTT.

The rearrangement joins TRBV4-1 to TRBJ1-2; D is undetermined. This CDR3 region has 14 residues. V gave up 0 bases and J gave up 6 bases, with 11 bases separating them. In germline, CDR1 is MGHRA, CDR2 YSYEKL. The DNA of the CDR3 is TGCGCCAGCAGCCAAGAACGGGTGAGGGATGGCTACACCTTC. Residues: CASSQERVRDGYTF.

The gene calls are TRBV5-8 and TRBJ2-3; D is unclear. This CDR3 is built from 11 residues. Germline CDR1 reads SGHTS; CDR2 reads YDEGEE. Trimming removed 7 bases at V and 1 base at J, with 4 bases between. The CDR3 loop reads CASGRTDTQYF. The CDR3 DNA reads TGTGCCAGCGGGCGCACAGATACGCAGTATTTT.

This chain joins TRBV11-3 and TRBJ2-3; 7 bases match TRBD2. The trim removed 0 bases at V and 5 bases at J, leaving 5 bases unmatched. The CDR3 runs 15 residues. Germline CDR1 SGHNT, CDR2 YENEEA. This CDR3 reads CASSLDPSGGDTQYF. CDR3 nucleotides: TGTGCCAGCAGCTTAGATCCTTCGGGGGGAGATACGCAGTATTTT. The full variable domain, completed using reference TRBV11-3 and TRBJ2-3, is EAGVVQSPRYKIIEKKQPVAFWCNPISGHNTLYWYLQNLGQGPELLIRYENEEAVDDSQLPKDRFSAERLKGVDSTLKIQPAELGDSAVYLCASSLDPSGGDTQYFGPGTRLTVL.

The rearrangement uses TRBV2 and TRBJ2-7; 14 nucleotides align to TRBD2. This CDR3 is built from 13 residues. Germline V gene data show CDR1 as SNHLY and CDR2 as FYNNEI. V was pared by 8 bases and J by 5 bases, with 2 bases of the junction left unmatched. The CDR3 loop reads CASGTSGSNEQYF. In nucleotides, the CDR3 is TGTGCCAGCGGGACTAGCGGGAGTAACGAGCAGTACTTC.

The chain carries TRBV7-2 and TRBJ2-2; D possibly uses TRBD1 or TRBD2 (5 bases each). CDR3 length: 16 amino acids. V was cut by 1 base and J by 1 base, with 10 bases left in between. Germline-derived CDR1 and CDR2 are SGHTA and FQGNSA. In DNA form, the CDR3 reads TGTGCCAGCAGCTTAGTTGGGACGTGGAACACCGGGGAGCTGTTTTTT. This codes for CASSLVGTWNTGELFF. Supplemented by reference TRBV7-2 and TRBJ2-2, the full variable domain reads GAGVSQSPSNKVTEKGKDVELRCDPISGHTALYWYRQSLGQGLEFLIYFQGNSAPDKSGLPSDRFSAERTGGSVSTLTIQRTQQEDSAVYLCASSLVGTWNTGELFFGEGSRLTVL.

This clone was seen once. Written as DNA, the CDR3 is TGTGCCAGTAGTAAGGGCCGGGACGGGGCCCTCCACTTT. This encodes CASSKGRDGALHF. The chain links TRBV19 to TRBJ1-6, with D possibly TRBD1 on 5 matching bases. The CDR3 spans 13 residues. CDR1 is LNHDA and CDR2 is SQIVND in the germline V gene (reference sequence). Trimming stripped 4 bases from V and 14 bases from J, with 15 bases between.

V usage is TRBV6-5 and J usage is TRBJ1-1, with D tentatively TRBD1 (5 bases). Deletions cut 0 bases from V and 3 bases from J, with 11 bases between. CDR1 is MNHEY, CDR2 SVGAGI, per germline. CDR3 length equals 15 residues. The CDR3 nucleotides are TGTGCCAGCAGTTACTCGGGGCGCGTGGACACTGAAGCTTTCTTT. Translating gives CASSYSGRVDTEAFF.

Here the CDR3 DNA reads TGTGCCAGCAGCCCATCGGACCTCTACAATGAGCAGTTCTTC. Amino acid sequence: CASSPSDLYNEQFF. The chain combines TRBV11-2 with TRBJ2-1; D uncertain. This CDR3 comprises 14 residues. Germline V gene lookup returns CDR1 SGHAT and CDR2 FQNNGV. The V and J ends lost 5 bases and 3 bases respectively, with 11 bases between them.

V is TRBV5-1 and J is TRBJ1-1; D is unresolved. V lost 0 bases and J 7 bases, leaving 16 bases between the germline ends. The CDR3 loop spans 15 amino acids. The germline CDR1 and CDR2 sequences are SGHRS and YFSETQ. The CDR3 nucleotides are TGCGCCAGCAGCTTGGAAGCGGGGAAGAGCGGTGAAGCTTTCTTT. Translating it yields CASSLEAGKSGEAFF.